The 11 T cell receptor beta chains given below trace back to one sample, sequenced in a study of blood T cells in healthy people across ages. A second roughly 7 to 12 cycle PCR used barcoded and J-beta primers. TCRdb reprocessed the 5' RACE reads via MiXCR and lists one record per CDR3 protein. Of about 1.4 million distinct CDR3 sequences detected, roughly 64% appear once; the ten largest clones hold 6.5% to 8.5%. The sequenced sample was blood. These receptors originate from a man younger than 30 in good health.

The V and J genes are TRBV6-6 and TRBJ2-7; 9 nucleotides line up with TRBD2. The germline gives CDR1 MNHNY, CDR2 SVGAGI (reference sequence). CDR3 size: 15 residues. The V segment lost 3 bases and the J segment 2 bases; nucleotides outside the gene matches: 5. DNA of the CDR3: TGTGCCAGCAGTTATGGTGGCGGGGGGGCCTACGAGCAGTACTTC. Protein product: CASSYGGGGAYEQYF.

The chain links TRBV12-3 or TRBV12-4 to TRBJ2-1; a possible D gene is TRBD2 (7 bases). The CDR3 is 15 amino acids. Trimming stripped 2 bases from V and 7 bases from J, with 15 bases between. CDR3 bases: TGTGCCAGCAGTTTATGGACTAGGGGGGAGAATGAGCAGTTCTTC. This gives the protein CASSLWTRGENEQFF.

The chain couples TRBV11-3 to TRBJ2-3, with D unclear. CDR3 length: 14 amino acids. Between the trimmed V and J ends, which lost 4 bases and 5 bases, there was a span of 13 bases. The germline V gene has CDR1 SGHNT and CDR2 YENEEA. CDR3 in amino acids: CASSSRFSGDTQYF. As DNA, the CDR3 is TGTGCCAGCAGCTCACGTTTTTCTGGAGATACGCAGTATTTT. Full variable domain (remainder filled in from reference TRBV11-3 and TRBJ2-3): EAGVVQSPRYKIIEKKQPVAFWCNPISGHNTLYWYLQNLGQGPELLIRYENEEAVDDSQLPKDRFSAERLKGVDSTLKIQPAELGDSAVYLCASSSRFSGDTQYFGPGTRLTVL.

V is TRBV3-1 and J is TRBJ2-5; no firm D call. This CDR3 region has 14 residues. Germline V CDR1 and CDR2: LGHDT, YNNKEL (reference sequence). Trimming pared 1 base from V and 3 bases from J, leaving 9 bases between. CDR3 region: CASSQVGSKETQYF. CDR3 sequence (DNA): TGTGCCAGCAGCCAAGTCGGAAGCAAAGAGACCCAGTACTTC.

This sequence joins TRBV29-1 and TRBJ2-5; D may correspond to TRBD1 or TRBD2 (5 bases each). The CDR3 has 14 amino acids. The V and J ends lost 5 bases and 0 bases respectively, with 13 bases between them. Germline V gene sequence: CDR1 SQVTM, CDR2 ANQGSEA. The CDR3 reads CSVYGTAYQETQYF. DNA for the CDR3: TGCAGCGTTTACGGGACGGCGTACCAAGAGACCCAGTACTTC.

The chain has TRBV5-1 and TRBJ2-1; a possible D gene is TRBD2 (7 bases). The germline V gene encodes CDR1 SGHRS and CDR2 YFSETQ. The germline V and J ends were trimmed by 4 bases and 7 bases, with 15 bases remaining between them. The CDR3 sequence is 14 residues long. Here the CDR3 DNA reads TGCGCCAGCAGCAGGGGGGGGCTAGCTAATGAGCAGTTCTTC. Translation gives CASSRGGLANEQFF.

This clonotype was seen only once. The chain couples TRBV28 to TRBJ1-5; D not certain. The CDR3 has 14 amino acids. Germline CDR1 MDHEN, CDR2 SYDVKM. Trimming pared 3 bases from V and 6 bases from J, leaving 12 bases between. CDR3 sequence (DNA): TGTGCCAGCAGTTTTGTAAGTCGGGGTCAGCCCCAGCATTTT. This encodes CASSFVSRGQPQHF.

V and J are TRBV20-1 and TRBJ2-4; no firm D call. The J call may be in error: the DNA end matches TRBJ2-7 better. Germline CDR1 is DFQATT and CDR2 is SNEGSKA (reference sequence). The CDR3 is 12 amino acids. The CDR3 DNA sequence: TGCAGTGCAATGCTAGGGTCCTACGAGCAGTACTTC. This encodes CSAMLGSYEQYF.

A few counts support this clonotype. This sequence joins TRBV10-3 and TRBJ2-1; D might be TRBD2 (6 bases). The CDR3 runs to 13 residues. Germline V gives CDR1 ENHRY, CDR2 SYGVKD. Trimming pared 10 bases from V and 0 bases from J, leaving 10 bases between. DNA of the CDR3: TGTGCCACCGACGGGGGCTCCTACAATGAGCAGTTCTTC. This translates into CATDGGSYNEQFF.

In its sample, this clonotype was seen a few times. CDR3 DNA sequence: TGTGCTAGTATACGGACAACAGACTCGTACGAGCAGTACTTC. It translates to CASIRTTDSYEQYF. The rearrangement uses TRBV12-5 and TRBJ2-7, with D possibly TRBD1 on 5 matching bases. The germline V gene has CDR1 LGHNT and CDR2 FRNRAP. The CDR3 sequence is 14 residues long. Between the trimmed V and J ends, which lost 8 bases and 4 bases, there was a span of 18 bases.

The V and J genes are TRBV11-2 and TRBJ2-7; D gene uncertain. The CDR3 loop spans 14 amino acids. Trimming shortened V by 4 bases and J by 3 bases, and 13 bases separated the two germline ends. From germline, CDR1 is SGHAT and CDR2 FQNNGV. CDR3 in amino acids: CASSSVRRYYEQYF. The CDR3 DNA is TGTGCCAGCAGCTCCGTGCGGCGGTACTACGAGCAGTACTTC.